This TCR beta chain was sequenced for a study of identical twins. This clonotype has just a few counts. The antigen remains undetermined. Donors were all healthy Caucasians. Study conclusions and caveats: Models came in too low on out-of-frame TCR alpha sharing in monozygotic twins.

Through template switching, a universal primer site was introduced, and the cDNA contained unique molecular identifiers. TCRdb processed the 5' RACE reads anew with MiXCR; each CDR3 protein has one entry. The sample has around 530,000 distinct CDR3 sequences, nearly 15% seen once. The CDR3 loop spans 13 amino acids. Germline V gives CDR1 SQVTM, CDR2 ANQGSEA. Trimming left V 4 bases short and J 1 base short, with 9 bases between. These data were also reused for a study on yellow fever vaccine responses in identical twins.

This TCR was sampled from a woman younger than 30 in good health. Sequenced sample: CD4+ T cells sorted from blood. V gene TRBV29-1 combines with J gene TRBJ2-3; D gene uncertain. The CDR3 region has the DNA TGCAGCGTTGTGTGGTGGGGCACAGATACGCAGTATTTT. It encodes CSVVWWGTDTQYF.